Presented here are 25 T cell receptor beta chains from one specimen sequenced in a study of a mutant IDH1 vaccine in newly diagnosed glioma. Data came from immunoSEQ multiplex PCR; TCRdb stores just in-frame clones and leaves some out. The table has some 51,000 clones, about three quarters seen once. Their target antigens are unknown. Time point indicated: week 5, during vaccination. With topical imiquimod, each dose of the vaccine consisted of 300 ug of mutant IDH1 20-mer peptide. The material sequenced was PBMCs, taken from a glioma patient whose treatment included an IDH1 peptide vaccine. These receptors originate from a woman aged 35 to 49 with glioma.

This clone turned up a few times. The chain carries TRBV30 and TRBJ2-6, with D unclear. Looked up from germline, CDR1 is GTSNPN and CDR2 is SVGIG (reference sequence). This CDR3 has 13 residues. V was trimmed by 4 bases and J by 0 bases, leaving 4 bases between them. CDR3 sequence (DNA): TGTGCCTGGAAAGTCTCTGGGGCCAACGTCCTGACTTTC. Translation gives CAWKVSGANVLTF.

The chain combines TRBV28 with TRBJ1-5; 9 bases agree with TRBD1. The ends lost 11 bases at V and 5 bases at J; junction bases unmatched: 22. From germline, CDR1 is MDHEN and CDR2 SYDVKM. The CDR3 loop spans 18 amino acids. The CDR3 DNA reads as TGTGCCTATCAATCAGCCCCGGGACAGGGAAAGGGGGATCAGCCCCAGCATTTT. Its translation: CAYQSAPGQGKGDQPQHF.

The chain carries TRBV7-9 and TRBJ2-2, with TRBD1 matching over 8 bases. J was trimmed by 4 bases and V by 8 bases; bases with no gene match: 18. CDR3 length equals 18 residues. CDR1 and CDR2 (germline): SEHNR, FQNEAQ (reference sequence). CDR3 loop: CASSPLGRGQGGTGELFF. In DNA, the CDR3 is TGTGCCAGCTCCCCACTGGGCAGGGGGCAAGGAGGCACCGGGGAGCTGTTTTTT.

The CDR3 nucleotides read TGTGCCAGTAGTATAGCAGGGGGGAGGAATCAGCCCCAGCATTTT. Translated: CASSIAGGRNQPQHF. The chain is built from TRBV19 and TRBJ1-5; 7 bases match TRBD1. J gave up 4 bases and V 1 base, and 4 bases lay outside the gene matches. Germline lookup yields CDR1 LNHDA and CDR2 SQIVND (reference sequence). The CDR3 totals 15 residues.

The rearrangement links TRBV5-1 to TRBJ2-7; D is perhaps TRBD1 or TRBD2 (5 bases each). This CDR3 comprises 15 residues. Germline assignment: CDR1 SGHRS and CDR2 YFSETQ. Between the trimmed V and J ends, which lost 0 bases and 2 bases, there was a span of 12 bases. The chain's CDR3 is CASSLGGRQTYEQYF. The CDR3 bases are TGCGCCAGCAGCTTGGGGGGGAGACAGACCTACGAGCAGTACTTC.

The V call is TRBV2, the J call TRBJ2-4, with a possible D match to TRBD2 (6 bases). Germline V gene lookup returns CDR1 SNHLY and CDR2 FYNNEI. This CDR3 has 13 amino acids. Trimming took off 3 bases at V and 15 bases at J, with 18 bases between the two ends. The CDR3 DNA follows: TGTGCCAGCAGTGAGGTCCCGGGGGTACGGGTGTACTTC. It specifies CASSEVPGVRVYF.

The rearrangement uses TRBV6-1 and TRBJ2-1; perhaps TRBD2 as D (7 bases). Germline V gene data show CDR1 as MNHNS and CDR2 as SASEGT. The CDR3 length is 15 residues. The ends were cut back, 9 bases at V and 0 bases at J, with 15 bases in the middle. CDR3 protein: CASEGGGPSYNEQFF. The DNA of the CDR3 is TGTGCCAGTGAGGGGGGGGGCCCCTCCTACAATGAGCAGTTCTTC.

The chain combines TRBV7-9 with TRBJ2-2; possible D gene TRBD1, 5 bases. V lost 1 base and J lost 3, with 9 bases in between. The CDR3 is made up of 15 amino acids. Germline V gives CDR1 SEHNR, CDR2 FQNEAQ (reference sequence). CDR3 nucleotide sequence: TGTGCCAGCAGCTTAGAGGCAGGGTACACCGGGGAGCTGTTTTTT. Encoded protein: CASSLEAGYTGELFF.

The chain combines TRBV7-2 with TRBJ1-6; weak D call: TRBD1 (5 bases). The CDR3 has 13 amino acids. The germline V and J ends were trimmed by 5 bases and 10 bases, with 12 bases remaining between them. From germline, CDR1 is SGHTA and CDR2 FQGNSA. The CDR3 nucleotides read TGTGCCAGCAGCCTTGACAGAGCCTCACCCCTCCACTTT. Translated, it gives CASSLDRASPLHF. Full variable domain (rest looked up from reference TRBV7-2 and TRBJ1-6): GAGVSQSPSNKVTEKGKDVELRCDPISGHTALYWYRQSLGQGLEFLIYFQGNSAPDKSGLPSDRFSAERTGGSVSTLTIQRTQQEDSAVYLCASSLDRASPLHFGNGTRLTVT.

V usage is TRBV7-8 and J usage is TRBJ2-3; TRBD1 might be the D (5 bases). This CDR3 comprises 13 residues. The germline CDR1 and CDR2 sequences are SGHVS and FQNEAQ. The V end was cut by 5 bases, the J end by 1 base, with 7 bases between. The CDR3 region is CASSKGGTDTQYF. CDR3 sequence (DNA): TGTGCCAGCAGCAAAGGGGGCACAGATACGCAGTATTTT.

The chain's CDR3 is CASKLQGAIAYNSPLHF. CDR3 in DNA: TGTGCCAGCAAATTACAGGGGGCGATCGCCTATAATTCACCCCTCCACTTT. The V and J genes are TRBV27 and TRBJ1-6; 9 nucleotides agree with TRBD1. Unmatched junction bases numbered 9, after V lost 7 bases and J lost 2 bases. Looked up from germline, CDR1 is MNHEY and CDR2 is SMNVEV (reference sequence). The CDR3 contains 17 residues.

This chain joins TRBV7-6 and TRBJ2-1, with 7 bases aligning to TRBD2. Germline CDR1 SGHVS, CDR2 FNYEAQ. This CDR3 spans 20 amino acids. Trimming took 1 base from V and 3 from J; bases not matched to a gene: 18. CDR3 sequence (DNA): TGTGCCAGCAGCTTAGGAGCGGGCGTGATGATTGGGGGGGGCTACAATGAGCAGTTCTTC. Amino acids: CASSLGAGVMIGGGYNEQFF.

The chain employs TRBV18 and TRBJ1-2, with D tentatively TRBD1 (5 bases). This CDR3 spans 15 amino acids. CDR1 KGHSH and CDR2 LQKENI come from the germline V gene. The V end was cut by 3 bases, the J end by 3 bases, with 14 bases between. In DNA, the CDR3 is TGTGCCAGCTCACCGGACACTGGAAGGGACTATGGCTACACCTTC. Its translation is CASSPDTGRDYGYTF. Together with reference TRBV18 and TRBJ1-2, the CDR3 gives the full variable domain: NAGVMQNPRHLVRRRGQEARLRCSPMKGHSHVYWYRQLPEEGLKFMVYLQKENIIDESGMPKERFSAEFPKEGPSILRIQQVVRGDSAAYFCASSPDTGRDYGYTFGSGTRLTVV.

The chain couples TRBV6-1 to TRBJ1-6; D possibly corresponds to TRBD1 (5 bases). The CDR3 runs 14 residues. V dropped 2 bases and J dropped 6 bases, with 8 bases sitting between them. Germline V gene data show CDR1 as MNHNS and CDR2 as SASEGT. The CDR3 region is CASSESGINSPLHF. The CDR3 nucleotides read TGTGCCAGCAGTGAATCAGGGATTAATTCACCCCTCCACTTT.

This clone has more than one count but fewer than ten. The rearrangement joins TRBV4-1 to TRBJ2-3; no clear D. The CDR3 is made up of 14 amino acids. Trimming left V 1 base short and J 1 base short, with 6 bases between. Germline values: CDR1 MGHRA, CDR2 YSYEKL. CDR3 protein: CASSQGYRTDTQYF. CDR3 coding DNA: TGCGCCAGCAGCCAAGGCTACCGCACAGATACGCAGTATTTT.

This clone was detected only a few times. The chain is built from TRBV4-1 and TRBJ2-7; possibly TRBD1 for D (6 bases). The CDR3 has 15 residues. V lost 0 bases to trimming and J lost 2 bases, with 11 bases between them. The germline gives CDR1 MGHRA, CDR2 YSYEKL. CDR3 nucleotides: TGCGCCAGCAGCCAAGAAGGGGGAATCACCTACGAGCAGTACTTC. Its translation is CASSQEGGITYEQYF.

V usage is TRBV19 and J usage is TRBJ1-1; D gene uncertain. The CDR3 is 14 amino acids. Germline CDR1 reads LNHDA; CDR2 reads SQIVND (reference sequence). The V end lost 2 bases, the J end lost 1 base, and 8 bases lay between the germline ends. The CDR3 nucleotides are TGTGCCAGTAGTATAAGAGGGAGGAACACTGAAGCTTTCTTT. Translating it yields CASSIRGRNTEAFF.

The J gene is TRBJ1-2, the V gene TRBV5-4; 10 bases are a match to TRBD1. V lost 4 bases to trimming and J lost 4 bases; unmatched junction nucleotides: 10. CDR3 length: 16 amino acids. The germline V gene encodes CDR1 SGHNT and CDR2 YYREEE (reference sequence). CDR3 in amino acids: CASSLRTGGAPYGYTF. In nucleotides, the CDR3 is TGTGCCAGCAGCCTACGGACAGGGGGTGCTCCCTATGGCTACACCTTC. The full variable domain, with the rest looked up from reference TRBV5-4 and TRBJ1-2, is ETGVTQSPTHLIKTRGQQVTLRCSSQSGHNTVSWYQQALGQGPQFIFQYYREEENGRGNFPPRFSGLQFPNYSSELNVNALELDDSALYLCASSLRTGGAPYGYTFGSGTRLTVV.

The chain employs TRBV19 and TRBJ1-1; D unresolved. Germline values: CDR1 LNHDA, CDR2 SQIVND (reference sequence). Between the trimmed V and J ends, which lost 3 bases and 5 bases, there was a span of 10 bases. The CDR3 has 13 residues. The CDR3 spells CASSMDGETEAFF. DNA of the CDR3: TGTGCCAGTAGTATGGACGGGGAGACTGAAGCTTTCTTT. The full variable domain, in which reference TRBV19 and TRBJ1-1 provide the parts outside the CDR3, is DGGITQSPKYLFRKEGQNVTLSCEQNLNHDAMYWYRQDPGQGLRLIYYSQIVNDFQKGDIAEGYSVSREKKESFPLTVTSAQKNPTAFYLCASSMDGETEAFFGQGTRLTVV.

Notes on this clone: Mismatch with germline at one junction end may stem from a read error. The genes are TRBV7-7 and TRBJ2-1; no definite D call. CDR1 is SSHAT, CDR2 FNYEAQ, per germline (reference sequence). CDR3 size: 13 residues. In DNA form, the CDR3 reads TGTGCTAGCAGCTCTGCTTTATTGGGTGAGCAGTTCTTC. Protein product: CASSSALLGEQFF.

V usage is TRBV7-6 and J usage is TRBJ1-1; D call uncertain. Trimming took 1 base from V and 0 from J, leaving 9 bases between them. The CDR3 consists of 15 residues. Germline-derived CDR1 and CDR2 are SGHVS and FNYEAQ. The chain's CDR3 is CASSLGSNMNTEAFF. CDR3 nucleotides: TGTGCCAGCAGCTTAGGCAGTAATATGAACACTGAAGCTTTCTTT.

A remark on this clone: A read error may produce the germline difference seen at one junction end. The V call is TRBV7-8, the J call TRBJ1-2; D might be TRBD1 (5 bases). Germline-derived CDR1 and CDR2 are SGHVS and FQNEAQ. This CDR3 region has 11 residues. CDR3 sequence: CASSLGRGASF. The CDR3 bases are TGTGCCAGCAGCTTGGGACGAGGGGCTTCCTTC.

A word on this clone: Other DNA sequences in this specimen translate into the identical CDR3. CDR3 sequence: CASSFWGRDTQYF. The CDR3 DNA reads TGCGCCAGCAGCTTTTGGGGGCGCGATACGCAGTATTTT. The chain joins TRBV5-1 to TRBJ2-3; D may be TRBD1 (6 bases). Trimming took 2 bases from V and 6 from J, leaving 10 bases between them. The CDR3 consists of 13 residues. Germline V CDR1 and CDR2: SGHRS, YFSETQ.

This chain links TRBV14 with TRBJ1-5, with D hard to call. V was trimmed by 6 bases and J by 2 bases, leaving 14 bases between them. CDR3 size: 15 residues. CDR1 and CDR2 (germline): SGHDN, FVKESK. The CDR3 DNA reads as TGTGCCAGCAGACGGGAGTTTTTCGGCAATCAGCCCCAGCATTTT. This sequence encodes CASRREFFGNQPQHF. Drawing the rest from reference TRBV14 and TRBJ1-5, the complete variable domain is EAGVTQFPSHSVIEKGQTVTLRCDPISGHDNLYWYRRVMGKEIKFLLHFVKESKQDESGMPNNRFLAERTGGTYSTLKVQPAELEDSGVYFCASRREFFGNQPQHFGDGTRLSIL.

CDR3 amino acids: CASSGTHDGTQYF. The CDR3 DNA is TGCGCCAGCAGCGGTACCCACGACGGTACGCAGTATTTT. The rearrangement uses TRBV10-1 and TRBJ2-3; unclear D gene. CDR1 and CDR2 (germline): WNHNN, SYGVQD (reference sequence). Trimming removed 6 bases from V and 8 bases from J, with 15 bases in between. The CDR3 is 13 amino acids.